One sample yielded the 26 T cell receptor beta chains listed below, sequenced in a study of cytomegalovirus exposure and HLA in healthy donors. Primers: 60 Vbeta forward and 13 Jbeta reverse. This table comes from immunoSEQ multiplex PCR, and its TCRdb copy is limited to in-frame clones, with some not included. Here the sample table reports 150,000 to 200,000 clones. The sequenced material came from PBMCs. Source of these receptors: a man aged 25 to 40 in good health and CMV-seronegative.

This chain links TRBV19 with TRBJ2-7; a weak D match, TRBD1 (6 bases). CDR1 is LNHDA and CDR2 is SQIVND in the germline V gene (reference sequence). V lost 3 bases and J 6 bases, leaving 15 bases between the germline ends. The CDR3 totals 14 residues. CDR3 loop: CASSIVGAPGEQYF. CDR3 nucleotide sequence: TGTGCCAGTAGTATCGTGGGGGCCCCTGGCGAGCAGTACTTC.

V gene TRBV7-8 combines with J gene TRBJ1-1; D ambiguous. CDR1 and CDR2 from the germline V gene are SGHVS and FQNEAQ. The CDR3 covers 14 residues. Trimming removed 4 bases at V and 2 bases at J, with 11 bases between. The CDR3 DNA follows: TGTGCCAGCAGCTCAGTGGCACCCAACACTGAAGCTTTCTTT. This sequence encodes CASSSVAPNTEAFF.

This chain uses TRBV19 with TRBJ2-1; perhaps TRBD1 as D (6 bases). CDR3 length equals 15 residues. The germline V gene encodes CDR1 LNHDA and CDR2 SQIVND (reference sequence). Trimming cost V 9 bases and J 0 bases, with 15 bases left between them. The CDR3 DNA follows: TGTGCCAGCATGGACAGCTTCAGCTCCTACAATGAGCAGTTCTTC. Translated, it gives CASMDSFSSYNEQFF. Combining the CDR3 with reference TRBV19 and TRBJ2-1 gives the whole variable domain DGGITQSPKYLFRKEGQNVTLSCEQNLNHDAMYWYRQDPGQGLRLIYYSQIVNDFQKGDIAEGYSVSREKKESFPLTVTSAQKNPTAFYLCASMDSFSSYNEQFFGPGTRLTVL.

V and J are TRBV25-1 and TRBJ2-3; perhaps TRBD2 as D (6 bases). The germline V gene encodes CDR1 MGHDK and CDR2 SYGVNS. This CDR3 has 14 residues. Deletions cut 6 bases from V and 1 base from J, with 11 bases between. The CDR3 DNA sequence: TGTGCCAGCAGCTCGGGGGTGGGCACAGATACGCAGTATTTT. Translated, it gives CASSSGVGTDTQYF.

V usage is TRBV2 and J usage is TRBJ2-2; 7 bases align to TRBD2. The V gene's germline CDR1 is SNHLY and CDR2 FYNNEI. V dropped 8 bases and J dropped 0; count of bases not matched to a gene: 9. This CDR3 is built from 16 residues. CDR3 in DNA: TGTGCCAGCGGGGGGGTCGGGGCCGCGAACACCGGGGAGCTGTTTTTT. Protein sequence: CASGGVGAANTGELFF.

V is TRBV4-3 and J is TRBJ1-5, with 7 bases lining up with TRBD1. The CDR3 extends over 17 amino acids. Germline V CDR1 and CDR2: LGHNA, YSLEER. J lost 0 bases, V lost 4 bases, and 9 bases had no gene match. CDR3 sequence: CASSLFVGTDSNQPQHF. The DNA of the CDR3 is TGCGCCAGCAGCCTATTCGTGGGGACAGATAGCAATCAGCCCCAGCATTTT.

The chain is built from TRBV28 and TRBJ2-7; no reliable D call. Germline assignment: CDR1 MDHEN and CDR2 SYDVKM. This CDR3 is 11 amino acids long. V shed 7 bases and J shed 5 bases, with 9 bases lying between them. The CDR3 reads CASKTSHEQYF. The CDR3 bases are TGTGCCAGCAAAACGAGTCACGAGCAGTACTTC. Full variable domain (rest looked up from reference TRBV28 and TRBJ2-7): DVKVTQSSRYLVKRTGEKVFLECVQDMDHENMFWYRQDPGLGLRLIYFSYDVKMKEKGDIPEGYSVSREKKERFSLILESASTNQTSMYLCASKTSHEQYFGPGTRLTVT.

The rearrangement links TRBV7-9 to TRBJ1-4; D call uncertain. Germline CDR1 is SEHNR and CDR2 is FQNEAQ (reference sequence). The CDR3 consists of 15 residues. The ends were cut back, 5 bases at V and 6 bases at J, with 16 bases in the middle. The CDR3 sequence is CASSPTISPDEKLFF. CDR3 nucleotides: TGTGCCAGCAGCCCCACTATTTCTCCTGATGAAAAACTGTTTTTT.

The genes are TRBV11-1 and TRBJ1-2, with 7 bases identical to TRBD1. Per germline, CDR1 SGHAT and CDR2 FQDESV (reference sequence). Trimming at V came to 2 bases and at J to 4 bases, leaving 7 bases not matched to a gene. The CDR3 is 15 residues long. CDR3 in amino acids: CASSLSTRDSYGYTF. CDR3 coding DNA: TGTGCCAGCAGCTTATCAACCCGGGACAGCTATGGCTACACCTTC.

As concerns this clone: An end of the junction differs from the germline gene, which may be a read error. The V and J genes are TRBV2 and TRBJ1-3; TRBD1 matches 7 bases. Germline V lookup: CDR1 SNHLY, CDR2 FYNNEI. The CDR3 extends over 12 amino acids. This CDR3 reads CASSVTTGTPTF. The CDR3 bases are TGTGCCAGCAGTGTAACGACAGGGACCCCTACGTTT. The whole variable domain, remainder taken from reference TRBV2 and TRBJ1-3, is EPEVTQTPSHQVTQMGQEVILRCVPISNHLYFYWYRQILGQKVEFLVSFYNNEISEKSEIFDDQFSVERPDGSNFTLKIRSTKLEDSAMYFCASSVTTGTPTFGEGSWLTVV.

The chain couples TRBV18 to TRBJ1-1, with 12 positions matching TRBD1. Unmatched junction bases numbered 11, after V lost 0 bases and J lost 3 bases. The CDR3 consists of 19 residues. CDR1 is KGHSH and CDR2 is LQKENI in the germline V gene. CDR3 residues: CASSPPTSGTGGRYTEAFF. The CDR3 region has the DNA TGTGCCAGCTCACCACCAACCTCCGGGACAGGGGGCCGGTACACTGAAGCTTTCTTT.

The CDR3 loop is CASSPASTGTGGIGELFF. CDR3 DNA: TGTGCCAGCTCACCCGCGTCAACAGGGACAGGGGGAATCGGGGAGCTGTTTTTT. The chain uses TRBV18 and TRBJ2-2; TRBD1 matches at 11 bases. Germline-derived CDR1 and CDR2 are KGHSH and LQKENI. CDR3 size: 18 residues. Losses at the gene ends were 3 bases for V and 7 bases for J; bases not matched to a gene: 13.

The chain recombines TRBV5-1 with TRBJ2-1, with TRBD2 matching over 13 bases. Per germline, CDR1 SGHRS and CDR2 YFSETQ. The CDR3 is 14 residues long. V shed 7 bases, J shed 4 bases, and the junction held 2 bases outside the gene matches. The CDR3 is CASGTSGVYNEQFF. In nucleotides, the CDR3 is TGCGCCAGCGGGACTAGCGGGGTTTACAATGAGCAGTTCTTC.

CDR3 in DNA: TGTGCCAGCTCACCACAAACTTCCCCACAGCCCCAGCATTTT. It codes for CASSPQTSPQPQHF. The chain recombines TRBV18 with TRBJ1-5, with D unresolved. CDR3 length: 14 amino acids. CDR1 and CDR2 from the germline V gene are KGHSH and LQKENI. Trimming stripped 1 base from V and 7 bases from J, with 11 bases between. The full variable domain, in which reference TRBV18 and TRBJ1-5 provide the parts outside the CDR3, is NAGVMQNPRHLVRRRGQEARLRCSPMKGHSHVYWYRQLPEEGLKFMVYLQKENIIDESGMPKERFSAEFPKEGPSILRIQQVVRGDSAAYFCASSPQTSPQPQHFGDGTRLSIL.

The gene calls are TRBV27 and TRBJ1-6; perhaps TRBD1 as D (5 bases). Looked up from germline, CDR1 is MNHEY and CDR2 is SMNVEV (reference sequence). The CDR3 consists of 18 residues. V gave up 5 bases and J gave up 0 bases, with 17 bases separating them. The CDR3 loop is CASSDGTAGISYNSPLHF. CDR3 in DNA: TGTGCCAGCAGTGATGGGACCGCGGGGATCTCCTATAATTCACCCCTCCACTTT.

The chain uses TRBV12-5 and TRBJ1-2; D possibly corresponds to TRBD1 (5 bases). The CDR3 runs to 15 residues. Germline V gene data show CDR1 as LGHNT and CDR2 as FRNRAP. V dropped 1 base and J dropped 3 bases, with 12 bases sitting between them. CDR3 sequence: CASGLDLQEYYGYTF. The CDR3 coding sequence is TGTGCTAGTGGTTTGGACCTACAGGAATACTATGGCTACACCTTC. The full variable domain, rest sourced from reference TRBV12-5 and TRBJ1-2, is DARVTQTPRHKVTEMGQEVTMRCQPILGHNTVFWYRQTMMQGLELLAYFRNRAPLDDSGMPKDRFSAEMPDATLATLKIQPSEPRDSAVYFCASGLDLQEYYGYTFGSGTRLTVV.

V and J are TRBV6-6 and TRBJ1-1; D is unclear. The CDR3 runs to 14 residues. V lost 2 bases, J lost 3 bases, and 10 bases lay in between. The V gene's germline CDR1 is MNHNY and CDR2 SVGAGI (reference sequence). Here the CDR3 reads CASSYGRRDTEAFF. The DNA for the CDR3 is TGTGCCAGCAGTTACGGTCGAAGAGACACTGAAGCTTTCTTT.

The rearrangement uses TRBV6-5 and TRBJ1-1; 7 nucleotides line up with TRBD1. Germline V gene data show CDR1 as MNHEY and CDR2 as SVGAGI. The trim removed 7 bases at V and 3 bases at J, leaving 5 bases unmatched. CDR3 length: 13 amino acids. In DNA form, the CDR3 reads TGTGCCAGCACTCACAGGGGCTACACTGAAGCTTTCTTT. This encodes CASTHRGYTEAFF.

The chain has TRBV19 and TRBJ1-5; D remains ambiguous. The CDR3 is made up of 12 amino acids. Trimming removed 5 bases at V and 7 bases at J, with 9 bases between. Germline CDR1 reads LNHDA; CDR2 reads SQIVND (reference sequence). CDR3 sequence (DNA): TGTGCCAGTAGTCCCCTAAACCAGCCCCAGCATTTT. This codes for CASSPLNQPQHF.

This chain links TRBV19 with TRBJ1-5; D unclear. Germline V gene data show CDR1 as LNHDA and CDR2 as SQIVND (reference sequence). The CDR3 extends over 14 amino acids. V was shortened by 0 bases and J by 7 bases, with 10 bases between the two germline ends. The CDR3 DNA reads TGTGCCAGTAGTATAGAGGGAGGAGGGCAGCCCCAGCATTTT. Translation gives CASSIEGGGQPQHF. The variable domain in full, completed from reference TRBV19 and TRBJ1-5, reads DGGITQSPKYLFRKEGQNVTLSCEQNLNHDAMYWYRQDPGQGLRLIYYSQIVNDFQKGDIAEGYSVSREKKESFPLTVTSAQKNPTAFYLCASSIEGGGQPQHFGDGTRLSIL.

V usage is TRBV5-1 and J usage is TRBJ2-7, with a weak D call TRBD2 (6 bases). The CDR3 sequence is 18 residues long. Trimming removed 0 bases at V and 3 bases at J, with 22 bases between. Germline loops: CDR1 SGHRS, CDR2 YFSETQ. The CDR3 loop reads CASSLAPSEGLAIYEQYF. CDR3 DNA sequence: TGCGCCAGCAGCTTGGCCCCCTCGGAGGGGCTGGCTATCTACGAGCAGTACTTC.

The chain couples TRBV21-1 to TRBJ2-3; TRBD2, as called in the table, went unchecked against the DNA. TRBV21-1 has pseudogene status. This CDR3 region has 16 residues. CDR3 in amino acids: CASSKSVGGPEDTQYF. The CDR3 DNA is TGTGCCAGCAGCAAATCAGTGGGAGGGCCAGAAGATACGCAGTATTTT.

In nucleotides, the CDR3 is TGTGCCAGCAGATGGACAGGGGAGGGGAATGAGCAGTTCTTC. It specifies CASRWTGEGNEQFF. This rearrangement joins TRBV2 to TRBJ2-1, with 9 bases lining up with TRBD1. With V trimmed by 6 bases and J by 7 bases, 7 bases remained unmatched. The CDR3 is made up of 14 amino acids. The germline CDR1 and CDR2 sequences are SNHLY and FYNNEI.

The chain recombines TRBV6-5 with TRBJ2-1; maybe TRBD2 (6 bases). Trimming cost V 1 base and J 6 bases, with 7 bases left between them. Germline lookup yields CDR1 MNHEY and CDR2 SVGAGI. The CDR3 consists of 13 residues. In DNA, the CDR3 is TGTGCCAGCAGTTACTTGCGGGGCAATGAGCAGTTCTTC. Encoded protein: CASSYLRGNEQFF.

The rearrangement links TRBV7-9 to TRBJ2-1, with 8 bases matching TRBD1. J gave up 5 bases and V 5 bases, and 11 bases lay outside the gene matches. In germline, CDR1 is SEHNR, CDR2 FQNEAQ (reference sequence). The CDR3 is 16 residues long. CDR3 loop: CASSPVMGQVDNEQFF. CDR3 sequence (DNA): TGTGCCAGCAGCCCCGTCATGGGACAGGTAGACAATGAGCAGTTCTTC.

The V gene is TRBV18, the J gene TRBJ1-1, with 10 bases identical to TRBD1. This CDR3 spans 18 amino acids. Germline CDR1 reads KGHSH; CDR2 reads LQKENI. Trimming took 4 bases from V and 2 from J; bases not matched to a gene: 13. In DNA, the CDR3 is TGTGCCAGCTCACTCACCGACAGGGGGCTCGGGGGAAACACTGAAGCTTTCTTT. Translation: CASSLTDRGLGGNTEAFF.